Detailed here is one T cell receptor beta chain. Its antigen is as yet unknown. CDR1 is KGHSH and CDR2 is LQKENI in the germline V gene. The CDR3 length is 14 residues. V lost 0 bases and J 5 bases, leaving 10 bases between the germline ends. The authors ran a second PCR of 7 to 11 cycles using a sample-barcoded 5' primer and a J-beta primer mix. TCRdb fed the 5' RACE reads into MiXCR, producing one record per CDR3 protein. The repertoire consists of about 640,000 distinct CDR3 sequences, with approximately 50% occurring once and the leading ten covering over 30%. This record comes from a study of blood T cells in healthy people across ages. Whole-study results and caveats: Long-lived and aged donors differed, with more naive CD4+ cells and higher diversity in the long-lived.

Donors ranged from roughly 6 to 90 years old and were healthy Caucasians in Russia. The receptor was isolated from a man aged 60 to 75 in good health. Sequenced material: blood. The chain is built from TRBV18 and TRBJ2-5; weak D call: TRBD2 (6 bases). Written as DNA, the CDR3 is TGTGCCAGCTCACCACCGGAGGGGAGGGAGACCCAGTACTTC. Its protein is CASSPPEGRETQYF.